A single T cell receptor beta chain is shown here with its context. Its antigen is not identified. The PCR had 60 Vbeta and 13 Jbeta primers. This table comes from immunoSEQ multiplex PCR, and its TCRdb copy is limited to in-frame clones, with some not included. The table includes approximately 220,000 clones, 65% to 90% detected once. This specimen belongs to a study of cytomegalovirus exposure and HLA in healthy donors. Trimming left V 0 bases short and J 4 bases short, with 15 bases between. This CDR3 has 16 amino acids. CDR1 is SGDLS, CDR2 YYNGEE, per germline. Whole-study findings and limits: Later work found most CMV-associated TCR beta chains apparently HLA-restricted. Both high specificity and high sensitivity reportedly marked the classifier's diagnosis of cytomegalovirus status. When a later analysis compared HLA-associated TCR beta chains with equally common others, the HLA-associated chains turned out to be more clonally expanded and to have lower generation probabilities.

The source material was PBMCs. This TCR came from a girl between 10 and 17 years old in good health and CMV-seronegative. V usage is TRBV9 and J usage is TRBJ2-3; D possibly corresponds to TRBD1 (5 bases). CDR3 DNA sequence: TGTGCCAGCAGCGTAGTAGGTTGGGGCCCGGCAGATACGCAGTATTTT. Its protein product is CASSVVGWGPADTQYF.